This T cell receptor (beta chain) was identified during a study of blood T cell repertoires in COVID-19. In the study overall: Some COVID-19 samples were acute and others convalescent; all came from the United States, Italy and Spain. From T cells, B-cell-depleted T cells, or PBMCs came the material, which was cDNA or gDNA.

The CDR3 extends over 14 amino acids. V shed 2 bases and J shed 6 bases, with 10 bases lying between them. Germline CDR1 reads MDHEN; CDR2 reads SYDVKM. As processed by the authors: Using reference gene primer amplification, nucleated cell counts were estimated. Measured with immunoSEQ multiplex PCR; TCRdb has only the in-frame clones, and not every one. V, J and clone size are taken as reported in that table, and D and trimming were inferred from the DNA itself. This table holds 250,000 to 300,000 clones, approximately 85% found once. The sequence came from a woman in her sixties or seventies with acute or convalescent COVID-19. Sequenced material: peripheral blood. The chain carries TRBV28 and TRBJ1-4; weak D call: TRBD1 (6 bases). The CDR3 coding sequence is TGTGCCAGCAGTTTAAGGGGGGGAGATGAAAAACTGTTTTTT. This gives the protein CASSLRGGDEKLFF.